This TCR beta chain was found in a study of naive and memory T cell subsets (dated by TCRdb to 2017 to 2019). Regarding the complete study: Sorted naive and memory T cell subsets from peripheral blood were analyzed in the study using a UMI-based, open-source pipeline for TCR alpha and beta sequencing. IgG serology results and the functional CMV T cell responses were in complete agreement. RNA was DNase-treated and reverse transcribed with TCR constant-region primers, mostly using SuperScript III.

What the work shows at the level of the full study, not this receptor alone: The repertoire findings for the naive and memory subsets could not be validated against a ground truth because none was available. TCR abundance followed a power law whose exponent differed between naive and memory subsets but was consistent across the three individuals. Each clonotype was defined as a single alpha or beta chain sequence rather than as a paired alpha/beta receptor. RNA-based TCR counts may be influenced by expression changes linked to T cell activation and differentiation. Gini index rose and Shannon and inverse Simpson diversity fell from naive through CM, EM and EMRA in both CD4 and CD8 cells. Following error correction, more than 90% of naive TCR sequences occurred only once, which made naive abundance distributions much steeper than those of memory subsets.

The CDR3 sequence holds 16 residues, the cysteine and phenylalanine included. Left in the record is the CDR3 DNA by itself, 48 bases read in frame from the first base. The germline V gene (reference sequence) gives CDR1 as DFQATT and CDR2 as SNEGSKA. At the junction V is shortened by 0 bases and J by 6 bases; bases outside the gene matches: 7. This clonotype was counted a few times. The specificity of this receptor is unknown. Base qualities are not provided; no much larger clone lies one nucleotide away. Separate amplification of TCR alpha and beta chain libraries was performed from the second PCR step onward. CMV status of each donor was established by measuring IFNgamma production from CD4+ T cells after fresh PBMCs were stimulated overnight with CMV viral lysate. CD4 T cells were positively selected with Miltenyi beads, followed by positive selection of CD8 T cells from the CD4-negative fraction. Cells stained for CD3, CD4, CD8, CD45RA, CD27 and a live/dead dye were sorted on a BD Aria II into four subsets by CD45RA and CD27. Blood came from a few healthy volunteers, each fractionated into CD4 and CD8 T cells and then into four differentiation subsets. Approximately 120 ml of peripheral blood was taken from each donor, and PBMC were separated by density-gradient centrifugation on Ficoll-Paque PLUS. Sorted cells were lysed in RLT buffer, after which RNA was extracted using a Qiagen RNeasy kit and stored at -80 degrees C.

The method behind the library was UMI-ligation and nested PCR. The beta constant-region primer consisted of an equimolar mixture of two oligonucleotides that together covered TRBC1 and TRBC2. A single-stranded oligonucleotide carrying the SP2 primer and a 12-nucleotide UMI was ligated to the 3' end of the cDNA by T4 RNA ligase 1. Four rounds of PCR were used to amplify ligated cDNA, with nested alpha and beta constant-region primers being used together with the SP2 primer. The ligation reaction was kept at 16 degrees C for roughly 18-24 hours. PCR2 was typically run as a SYBR Green qPCR and stopped at a predetermined threshold to prevent over-amplification. Agencourt AMPure XP magnetic beads were used for all purifications after the first. Libraries were quantified by Qubit and checked on a TapeStation, where a main peak was expected near 650 bp. Pooled libraries were sequenced on an Illumina MiSeq using v2 2x251 paired-end kits, and typically roughly 0.85-2.2 million reads were obtained per sample. Libraries were pooled at 4 nM per sample, and about 4.5-7.5% PhiX was added to improve cluster recognition. On the authors' methods: Using tag matching that tolerated one base-pair mismatch, Decombinator assigned V and J genes to FASTQ reads that had been processed by Demultiplexor. Collapsinator relied on UMIs to fix sequencing errors as well as frequency errors caused by PCR heterogeneity. CDR3Translator translated TCRs and extracted CDR3s from the conserved cysteine to the FGXG phenylalanine, flagging non-productive sequences. Gini, Shannon entropy and inverse Simpson indices were calculated on repertoires that had been subsampled to equal numbers of UMI-defined TCRs. Within the linear range, a power law was fitted by maximum likelihood to the distributions of clonotype abundance. Similar UMI counts, unique TCR numbers and clonal distributions were obtained with the pipeline and with MIGEC on one naive CD8 sample. Repertoires were searched for several thousand CMV-associated CDR3 sequences compiled from VDJdb and a published dataset. Using fastp at Q25 and MiXCR, TCRdb reprocessed the public reads and kept productive beta chains. Under each unique CDR3 protein, matching rows form one entry showing the most common genes and DNA. What appears here as the V and J calls and clone size reflects TCRdb's work, not the paper's. The sample contains roughly 91,000 distinct CDR3 sequences, around 13% of them found a single time. The biggest ten clones account for 0.75% to 0.95% of the sample.

Sequenced: central memory CD4+ T cells from blood. The cell subset or site label corresponds to: central memory, CD45RA- CD27+. This TCR derives from a human donor in good health. This receptor chain uses TRBV20-1 and TRBJ2-1; 11 central bases correspond to TRBD2. Read as DNA, the sequence is TGCAGTGCTAGAGATACGATGACTAGCGGGATCAATGAGCAGTTCTTC. Its product reads: CSARDTMTSGINEQFF.